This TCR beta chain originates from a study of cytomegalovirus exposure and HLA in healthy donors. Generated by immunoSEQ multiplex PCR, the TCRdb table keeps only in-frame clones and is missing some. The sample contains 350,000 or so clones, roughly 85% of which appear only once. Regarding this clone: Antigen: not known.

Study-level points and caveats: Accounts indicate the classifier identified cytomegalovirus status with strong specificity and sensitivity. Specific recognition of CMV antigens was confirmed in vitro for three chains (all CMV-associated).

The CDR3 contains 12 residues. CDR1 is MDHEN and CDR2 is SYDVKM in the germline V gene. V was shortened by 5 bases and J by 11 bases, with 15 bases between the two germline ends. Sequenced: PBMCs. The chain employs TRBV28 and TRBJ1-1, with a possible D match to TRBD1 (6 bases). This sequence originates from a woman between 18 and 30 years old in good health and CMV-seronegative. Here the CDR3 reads CASSPQGEWAFF. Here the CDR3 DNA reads TGTGCCAGCAGTCCACAGGGAGAATGGGCTTTCTTT.